The T cell receptor beta chain under discussion was sequenced for a study of Ad26.COV2.S vaccination and SARS-CoV-2 variants. Across the whole study: Donor joined the COV1001 Ad26.COV2.S trial arm.

As for this clone: The target antigen is unknown.

Treatment meaning: 15 to 20 received Ad26.COV2.S at low or high dose, single or two shots; 5 received placebo; per-sample allocation not given. Specimens were obtained on day 63 following the first vaccine or placebo injection. This CDR3 contains 14 residues. Germline V gene sequence: CDR1 MNHEY, CDR2 SMNVEV (reference sequence). Trimming removed 7 bases from V and 5 bases from J, with 17 bases in between. The study's findings and limits: The study found similar non-spike TCR breadth in vaccine and placebo recipients. Estimates derived from TCR breadth and depth analyses may have underestimated total T cell responses.

Assay used: immunoSEQ multiplex PCR; TCRdb lists only in-frame clones, some missing. The table shows some 300,000 clones, with around four fifths occurring only once. V usage is TRBV27 and J usage is TRBJ1-1, with D possibly TRBD1 on 5 matching bases. The TCR sequence derives from a person aged 18-65 years who received the Ad26.COV2.S COVID-19 vaccine or a placebo. This specimen consisted of peripheral blood, obtained in a trial of Ad26.COV2.S vaccine versus placebo. The CDR3 DNA sequence: TGTGCCAGCACCTCTTCGTGGGGCGGGACTGAAGCTTTCTTT. Its translation is CASTSSWGGTEAFF.